This passage covers 10 T cell receptor beta chains from one sample sequenced in a study of CD8 T cells in ankylosing spondylitis. TCRdb reprocessed the 5' RACE reads with MiXCR, giving one entry per CDR3 protein. The sample yields under 550,000 distinct CDR3 sequences, 26% seen once. These receptors have no known antigen. Whole-study results and caveats: Seemingly distinctive of ankylosing spondylitis blood was a TCR beta motif formed by eight highly homologous variants.

The sequenced sample was blood, either unsorted or a sorted T cell fraction (not recorded which). These receptors all come from a male donor with ankylosing spondylitis.

V usage is TRBV7-8 and J usage is TRBJ2-2, with D hard to call. The germline V and J ends were trimmed by 1 base and 4 bases, with 7 bases remaining between them. Germline CDR1 is SGHVS and CDR2 is FQNEAQ. The CDR3 has 14 residues. In DNA form, the CDR3 reads TGTGCCAGCAGCTTAGGTGGACGCACCGGGGAGCTGTTTTTT. It codes for CASSLGGRTGELFF.

This clonotype was detected many times. The chain recombines TRBV4-1 with TRBJ2-1; 8 nucleotides agree with TRBD1. CDR1 is MGHRA and CDR2 is YSYEKL in the germline V gene. The CDR3 is 18 amino acids. V shed 3 bases, J shed 0 bases, and the junction held 10 bases outside the gene matches. CDR3 loop: CASSHLQGAPSSYNEQFF. The DNA for the CDR3 is TGCGCCAGCAGCCATTTGCAGGGGGCTCCGAGCTCCTACAATGAGCAGTTCTTC.

This clonotype was counted ten times or more. The chain carries TRBV27 and TRBJ1-1; D might be TRBD1 (5 bases). Trimming took off 7 bases at V and 4 bases at J, with 19 bases between the two ends. Looked up from germline, CDR1 is MNHEY and CDR2 is SMNVEV (reference sequence). This CDR3 region has 15 residues. CDR3 protein: CASTSYLTGLTEAFF. CDR3 bases: TGTGCCAGCACATCCTACCTCACAGGTCTCACTGAAGCTTTCTTT.

The V gene is TRBV6-1, the J gene TRBJ1-6; D may be TRBD1 (6 bases). CDR1 is MNHNS and CDR2 is SASEGT in the germline V gene. V was shortened by 3 bases and J by 3 bases, with 9 bases between the two germline ends. The CDR3 is made up of 15 amino acids. The CDR3 nucleotides are TGTGCCAGCAGTGATCCGGACAGCTATAATTCACCCCTCCACTTT. Translation gives CASSDPDSYNSPLHF.

The gene calls are TRBV24-1 and TRBJ2-1; 8 bases agree with TRBD2. This CDR3 region has 16 residues. Germline CDR1 KGHDR, CDR2 SFDVKD. V trimming: 4 bases; J trimming: 6 bases; junction bases outside the gene matches: 10. The CDR3 loop is CATSDYGTRGSNEQFF. CDR3 sequence (DNA): TGTGCCACCAGTGACTATGGGACTAGGGGCAGCAATGAGCAGTTCTTC.

Only a few counts were recorded for this clonotype. The V and J genes are TRBV7-2 and TRBJ2-3; D unresolved. The germline V gene has CDR1 SGHTA and CDR2 FQGNSA. V was cut by 8 bases and J by 6 bases, with 15 bases left in between. This CDR3 spans 13 amino acids. The CDR3 DNA reads TGTGCCAGCGCACCCAGTGGGTGGGATACGCAGTATTTT. Its translation: CASAPSGWDTQYF.

V gene TRBV2 combines with J gene TRBJ1-4, with a tentative D call TRBD1 (5 bases). Germline loops: CDR1 SNHLY, CDR2 FYNNEI. The germline V and J ends were trimmed by 4 bases and 0 bases, with 15 bases remaining between them. The CDR3 runs 17 residues. The CDR3 region is CASSGEGRIATNEKLFF. DNA for the CDR3: TGTGCCAGCAGTGGAGAGGGGAGAATTGCAACTAATGAAAAACTGTTTTTT.

The chain combines TRBV2 with TRBJ2-2; 7 bases match TRBD1. V lost 5 bases and J lost 0; bases outside the gene matches: 3. The CDR3 consists of 15 residues. In germline, CDR1 is SNHLY, CDR2 FYNNEI. CDR3: CASSRDRPNTGELFF. In DNA, the CDR3 is TGTGCCAGCAGTCGGGACAGACCGAACACCGGGGAGCTGTTTTTT.

This clonotype occurred a few times. The V call is TRBV20-1, the J call TRBJ2-1, with TRBD2 identical over 10 bases. The CDR3 sequence is 17 residues long. Losses at the gene ends were 0 bases for V and 9 bases for J; bases not matched to a gene: 14. Germline CDR1 and CDR2: DFQATT and SNEGSKA (reference sequence). DNA for the CDR3: TGCAGTGCTAGAGACTTCAAGCGGGAGGGGGGGACGGGTGAGCAGTTCTTC. It translates to CSARDFKREGGTGEQFF.

This clonotype was recorded a few times. The chain employs TRBV20-1 and TRBJ2-1, with 7 nucleotides matching TRBD2. The CDR3 extends over 14 amino acids. V was clipped by 3 bases and J by 5 bases; unmatched bases: 7. Germline CDR1 is DFQATT and CDR2 is SNEGSKA (reference sequence). The CDR3, as DNA: TGCAGTGCTAGGCCCGGCGGGAGCAACAATGAGCAGTTCTTC. Translated: CSARPGGSNNEQFF.